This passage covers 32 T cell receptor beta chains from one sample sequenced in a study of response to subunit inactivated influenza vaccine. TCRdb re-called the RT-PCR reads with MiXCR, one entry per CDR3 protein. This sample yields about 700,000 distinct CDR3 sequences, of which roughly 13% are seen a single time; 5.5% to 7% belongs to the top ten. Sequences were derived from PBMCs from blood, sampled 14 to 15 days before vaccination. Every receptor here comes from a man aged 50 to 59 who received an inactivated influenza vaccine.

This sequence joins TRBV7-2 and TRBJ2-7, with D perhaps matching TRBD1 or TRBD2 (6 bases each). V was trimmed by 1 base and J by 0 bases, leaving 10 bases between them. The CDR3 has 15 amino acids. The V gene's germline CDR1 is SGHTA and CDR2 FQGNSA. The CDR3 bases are TGTGCCAGCAGCTTAGAGGGGGGCCGCTCCTACGAGCAGTACTTC. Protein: CASSLEGGRSYEQYF. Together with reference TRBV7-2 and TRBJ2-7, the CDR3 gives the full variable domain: GAGVSQSPSNKVTEKGKDVELRCDPISGHTALYWYRQSLGQGLEFLIYFQGNSAPDKSGLPSDRFSAERTGGSVSTLTIQRTQQEDSAVYLCASSLEGGRSYEQYFGPGTRLTVT.

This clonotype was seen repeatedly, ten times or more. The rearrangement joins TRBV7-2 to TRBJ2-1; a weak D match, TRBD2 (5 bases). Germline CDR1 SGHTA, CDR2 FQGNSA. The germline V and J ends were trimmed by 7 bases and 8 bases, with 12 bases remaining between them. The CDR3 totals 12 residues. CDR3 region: CASTVEADEQFF. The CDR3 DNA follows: TGTGCCAGCACCGTCGAAGCGGATGAGCAGTTCTTC.

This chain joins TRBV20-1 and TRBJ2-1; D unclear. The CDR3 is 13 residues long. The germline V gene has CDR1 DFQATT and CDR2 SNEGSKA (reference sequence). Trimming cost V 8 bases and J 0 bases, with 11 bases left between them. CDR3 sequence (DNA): TGCAGTCCCATTAAAAGCTCCTACAATGAGCAGTTCTTC. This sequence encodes CSPIKSSYNEQFF.

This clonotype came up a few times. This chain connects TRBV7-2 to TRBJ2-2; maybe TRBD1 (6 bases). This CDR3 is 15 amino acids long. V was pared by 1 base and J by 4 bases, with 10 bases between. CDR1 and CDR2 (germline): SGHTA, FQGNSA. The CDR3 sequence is CASSLGGDITGELFF. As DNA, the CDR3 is TGTGCCAGCAGCTTAGGAGGGGACATCACCGGGGAGCTGTTTTTT.

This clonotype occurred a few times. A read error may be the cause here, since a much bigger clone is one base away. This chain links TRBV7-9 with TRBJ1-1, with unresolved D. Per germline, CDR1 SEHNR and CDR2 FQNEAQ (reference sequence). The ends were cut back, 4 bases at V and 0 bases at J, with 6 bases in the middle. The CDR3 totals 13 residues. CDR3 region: CASSSDMNTEAFF. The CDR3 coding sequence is TGTGCCAGCAGCTCAGATATGAACACTGAAGCTTTCTTT.

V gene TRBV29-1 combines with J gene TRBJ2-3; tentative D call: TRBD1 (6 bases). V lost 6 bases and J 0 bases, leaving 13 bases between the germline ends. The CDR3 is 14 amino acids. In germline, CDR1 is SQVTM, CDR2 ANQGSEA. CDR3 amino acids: CSVGDRSSTDTQYF. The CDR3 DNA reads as TGCAGCGTGGGAGACAGGTCGAGCACAGATACGCAGTATTTT.

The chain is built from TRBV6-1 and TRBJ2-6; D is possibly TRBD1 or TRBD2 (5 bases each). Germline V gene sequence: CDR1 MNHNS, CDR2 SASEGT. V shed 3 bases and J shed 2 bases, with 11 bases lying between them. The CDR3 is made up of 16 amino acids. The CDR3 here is CASSEGTPPGANVLTF. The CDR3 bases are TGTGCCAGCAGTGAGGGGACCCCCCCTGGGGCCAACGTCCTGACTTTC.

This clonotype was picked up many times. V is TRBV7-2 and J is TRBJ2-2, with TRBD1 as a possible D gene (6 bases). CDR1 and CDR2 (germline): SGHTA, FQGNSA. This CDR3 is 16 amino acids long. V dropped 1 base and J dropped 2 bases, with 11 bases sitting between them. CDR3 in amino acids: CASSLGGTLNTGELFF. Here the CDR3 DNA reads TGTGCCAGCAGCTTAGGAGGGACATTAAACACCGGGGAGCTGTTTTTT.

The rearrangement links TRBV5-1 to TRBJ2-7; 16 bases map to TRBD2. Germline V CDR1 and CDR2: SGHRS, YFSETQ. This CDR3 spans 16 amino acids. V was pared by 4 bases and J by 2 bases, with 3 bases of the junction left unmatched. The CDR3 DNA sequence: TGCGCCAGCAGCCTCGGGACTAGCGGGAGGGCCTACGAGCAGTACTTC. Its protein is CASSLGTSGRAYEQYF. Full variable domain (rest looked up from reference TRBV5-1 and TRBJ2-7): KAGVTQTPRYLIKTRGQQVTLSCSPISGHRSVSWYQQTPGQGLQFLFEYFSETQRNKGNFPGRFSGRQFSNSRSEMNVSTLELGDSALYLCASSLGTSGRAYEQYFGPGTRLTVT.

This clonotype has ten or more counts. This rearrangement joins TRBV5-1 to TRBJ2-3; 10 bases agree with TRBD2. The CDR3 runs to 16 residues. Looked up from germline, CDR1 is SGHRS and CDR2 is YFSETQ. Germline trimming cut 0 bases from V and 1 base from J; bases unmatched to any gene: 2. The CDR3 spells CASSLGGLAGTDTQYF. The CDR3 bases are TGCGCCAGCAGCTTGGGCGGACTAGCGGGCACAGATACGCAGTATTTT.

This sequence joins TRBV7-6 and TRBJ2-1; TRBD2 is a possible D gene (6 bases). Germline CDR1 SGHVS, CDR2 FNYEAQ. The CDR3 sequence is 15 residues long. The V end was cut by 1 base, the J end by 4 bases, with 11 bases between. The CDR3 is CASSLVAGRYNEQFF. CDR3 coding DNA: TGTGCCAGCAGCTTAGTTGCGGGAAGGTACAATGAGCAGTTCTTC.

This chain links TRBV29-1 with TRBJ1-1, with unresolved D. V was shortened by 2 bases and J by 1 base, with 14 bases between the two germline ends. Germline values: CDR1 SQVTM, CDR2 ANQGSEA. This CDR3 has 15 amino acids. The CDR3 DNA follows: TGCAGCGTTGAACGGGCACTACAGACGAACACTGAAGCTTTCTTT. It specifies CSVERALQTNTEAFF.

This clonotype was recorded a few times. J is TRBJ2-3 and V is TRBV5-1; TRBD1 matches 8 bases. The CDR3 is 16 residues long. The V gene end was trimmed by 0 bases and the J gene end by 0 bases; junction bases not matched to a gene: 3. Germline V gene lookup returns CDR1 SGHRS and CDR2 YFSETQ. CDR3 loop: CASSLGTGSSTDTQYF. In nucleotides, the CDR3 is TGCGCCAGCAGCTTGGGGACAGGGTCGAGCACAGATACGCAGTATTTT.

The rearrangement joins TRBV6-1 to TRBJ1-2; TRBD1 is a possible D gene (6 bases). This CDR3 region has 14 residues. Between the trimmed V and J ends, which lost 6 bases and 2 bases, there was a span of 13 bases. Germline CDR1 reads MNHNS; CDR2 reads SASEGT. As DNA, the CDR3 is TGTGCCAGCAGCCCCAGAGGGACAAACTATGGCTACACCTTC. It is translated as CASSPRGTNYGYTF.

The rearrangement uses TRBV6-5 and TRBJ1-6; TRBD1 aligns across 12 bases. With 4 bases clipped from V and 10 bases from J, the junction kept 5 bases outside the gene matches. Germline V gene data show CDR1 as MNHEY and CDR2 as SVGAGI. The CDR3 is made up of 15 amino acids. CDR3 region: CASSSGTGGSSPLHF. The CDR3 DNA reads TGTGCCAGCAGTTCCGGGACAGGGGGCTCATCACCCCTCCACTTT.

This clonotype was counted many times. The CDR3 region is CASSLMAPHSNQPQHF. In nucleotides, the CDR3 is TGTGCCAGCAGTTTGATGGCACCTCATAGCAATCAGCCCCAGCATTTT. The chain carries TRBV28 and TRBJ1-5, with D hard to call. Per germline, CDR1 MDHEN and CDR2 SYDVKM. The CDR3 loop spans 16 amino acids. Between the trimmed V and J ends, which lost 3 bases and 0 bases, there was a span of 12 bases.

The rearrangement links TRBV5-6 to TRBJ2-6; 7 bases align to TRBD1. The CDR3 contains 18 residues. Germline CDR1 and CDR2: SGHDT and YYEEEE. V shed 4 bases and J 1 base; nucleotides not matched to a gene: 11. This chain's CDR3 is CASSRQGTLYSGANVLTF. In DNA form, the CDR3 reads TGTGCCAGCAGCCGACAGGGTACTCTCTATTCTGGGGCCAACGTCCTGACTTTC.

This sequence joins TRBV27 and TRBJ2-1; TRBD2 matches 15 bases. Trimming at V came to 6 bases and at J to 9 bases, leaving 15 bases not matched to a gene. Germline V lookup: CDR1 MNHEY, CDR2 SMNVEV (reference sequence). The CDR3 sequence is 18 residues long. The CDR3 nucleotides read TGTGCCAGCAGCGGACTAGCGGGAGGGTTAAGGTCGAGAGGTGAGCAGTTCTTC. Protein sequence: CASSGLAGGLRSRGEQFF.

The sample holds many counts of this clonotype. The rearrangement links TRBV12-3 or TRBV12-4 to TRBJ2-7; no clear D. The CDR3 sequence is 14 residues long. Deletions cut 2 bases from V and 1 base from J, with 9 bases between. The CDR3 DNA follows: TGTGCCAGCAGTTTATATGGGGAATCCTACGAGCAGTACTTC. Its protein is CASSLYGESYEQYF.

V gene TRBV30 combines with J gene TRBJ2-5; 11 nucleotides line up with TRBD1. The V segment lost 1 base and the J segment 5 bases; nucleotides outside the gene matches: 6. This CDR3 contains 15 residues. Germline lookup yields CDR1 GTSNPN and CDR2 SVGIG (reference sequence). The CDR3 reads CAWSEGQGAYETQYF. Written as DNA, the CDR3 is TGTGCCTGGAGTGAAGGACAGGGGGCTTATGAGACCCAGTACTTC.

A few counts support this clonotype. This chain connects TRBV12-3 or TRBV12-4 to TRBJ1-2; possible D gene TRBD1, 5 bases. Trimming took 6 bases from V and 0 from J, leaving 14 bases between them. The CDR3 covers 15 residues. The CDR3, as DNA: TGTGCCAGCAGAGAGGCGGGACGAGCTAACTATGGCTACACCTTC. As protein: CASREAGRANYGYTF.

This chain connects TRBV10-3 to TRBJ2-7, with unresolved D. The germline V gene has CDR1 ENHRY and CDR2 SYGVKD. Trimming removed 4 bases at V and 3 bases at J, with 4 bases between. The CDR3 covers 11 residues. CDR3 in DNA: TGTGCCATCAGTGTTAGCTACGAGCAGTACTTC. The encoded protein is CAISVSYEQYF.

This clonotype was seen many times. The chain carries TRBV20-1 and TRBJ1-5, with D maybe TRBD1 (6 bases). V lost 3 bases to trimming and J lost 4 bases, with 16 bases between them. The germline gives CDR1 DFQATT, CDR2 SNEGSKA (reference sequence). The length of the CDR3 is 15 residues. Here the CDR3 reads CSASQGHWGNQPQHF. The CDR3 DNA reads TGCAGTGCTAGCCAGGGACACTGGGGAAATCAGCCCCAGCATTTT.

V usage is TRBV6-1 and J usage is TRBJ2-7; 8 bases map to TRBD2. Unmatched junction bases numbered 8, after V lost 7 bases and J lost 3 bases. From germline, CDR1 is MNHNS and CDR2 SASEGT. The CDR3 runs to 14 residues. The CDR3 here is CASTHSGGDYEQYF. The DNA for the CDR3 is TGTGCCAGCACCCACTCGGGGGGGGACTACGAGCAGTACTTC.

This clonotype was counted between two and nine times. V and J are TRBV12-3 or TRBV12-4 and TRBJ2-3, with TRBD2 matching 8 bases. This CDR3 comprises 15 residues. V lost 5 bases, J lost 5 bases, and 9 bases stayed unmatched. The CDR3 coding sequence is TGTGCCAGCAGTCCCAGCGGACTAGCCGTAGATACGCAGTATTTT. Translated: CASSPSGLAVDTQYF.

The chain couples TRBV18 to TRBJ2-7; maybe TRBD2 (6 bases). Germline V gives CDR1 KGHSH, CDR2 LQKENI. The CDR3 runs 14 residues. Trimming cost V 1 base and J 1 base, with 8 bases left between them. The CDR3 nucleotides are TGTGCCAGCTCACCACGGGCGGGGTCCTACGAGCAGTACTTC. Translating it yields CASSPRAGSYEQYF.

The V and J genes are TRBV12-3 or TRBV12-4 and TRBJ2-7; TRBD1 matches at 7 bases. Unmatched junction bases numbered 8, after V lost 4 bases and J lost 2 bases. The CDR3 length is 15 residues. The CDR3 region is CASSSYRDSPYEQYF. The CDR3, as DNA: TGTGCCAGCAGTTCCTACCGGGACAGCCCCTACGAGCAGTACTTC.

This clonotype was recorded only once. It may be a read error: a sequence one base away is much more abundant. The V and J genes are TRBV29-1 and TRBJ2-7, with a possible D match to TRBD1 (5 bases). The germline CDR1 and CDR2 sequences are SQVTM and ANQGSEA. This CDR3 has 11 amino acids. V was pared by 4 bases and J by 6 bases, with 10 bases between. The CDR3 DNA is TGCAGCGTTGTATCAGGGTGCGAGCAGTACTTC. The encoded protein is CSVVSGCEQYF.

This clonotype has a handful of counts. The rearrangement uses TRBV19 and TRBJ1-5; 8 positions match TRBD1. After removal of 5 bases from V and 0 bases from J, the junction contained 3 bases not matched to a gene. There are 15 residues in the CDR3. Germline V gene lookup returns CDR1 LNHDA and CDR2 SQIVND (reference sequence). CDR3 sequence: CASSGQGNSNQPQHF. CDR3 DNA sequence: TGTGCCAGTAGTGGACAGGGTAATAGCAATCAGCCCCAGCATTTT.

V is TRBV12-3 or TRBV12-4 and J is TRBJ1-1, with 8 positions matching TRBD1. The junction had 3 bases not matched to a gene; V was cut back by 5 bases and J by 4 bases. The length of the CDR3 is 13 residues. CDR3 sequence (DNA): TGTGCCAGCAGTACCACAGGGGGCACTGAAGCTTTCTTT. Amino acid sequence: CASSTTGGTEAFF.

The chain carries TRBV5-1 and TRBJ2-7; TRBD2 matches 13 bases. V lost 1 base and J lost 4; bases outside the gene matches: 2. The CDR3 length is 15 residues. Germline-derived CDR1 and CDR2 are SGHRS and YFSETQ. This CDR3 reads CASSLTSGGAYEQYF. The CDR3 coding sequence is TGCGCCAGCAGCTTGACTAGCGGGGGGGCTTACGAGCAGTACTTC.

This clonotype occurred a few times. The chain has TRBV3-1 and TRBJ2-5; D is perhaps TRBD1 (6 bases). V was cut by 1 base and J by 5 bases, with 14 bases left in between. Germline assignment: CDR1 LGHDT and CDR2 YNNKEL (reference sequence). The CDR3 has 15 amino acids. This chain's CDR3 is CASSQGTVPSETQYF. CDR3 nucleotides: TGTGCCAGCAGCCAAGGGACAGTCCCCTCGGAGACCCAGTACTTC.